This T cell receptor beta chain was found in a study of blood T cell repertoires in COVID-19. Study context: Acute and convalescent COVID-19 samples came from the United States, Italy and Spain. The analysed material was cDNA or gDNA that came from T cells, B-cell-depleted T cells, or PBMCs.

Per the study methods: Amplification of reference gene primers provided the estimated nucleated cell counts. The repertoire was sequenced with immunoSEQ multiplex PCR; TCRdb's copy has only in-frame clones and lacks some. V, J and clone size are those of that table, while D and trimming were read from the DNA. The sample yields 130,000 to 150,000 clones, around 87% seen once. Trimming shortened V by 4 bases and J by 2 bases, and 8 bases separated the two germline ends. Germline CDR1 SGHRS, CDR2 YFSETQ. The CDR3 is 13 residues long. The receptor was derived from a woman aged 45-65 years with active or convalescent COVID-19. The chain recombines TRBV5-1 with TRBJ2-3; D gene unclear. Sequencing was carried out using peripheral blood. CDR3 coding DNA: TGCGCCAGCAGCCGTGAACTCACAGATACGCAGTATTTT. Translating gives CASSRELTDTQYF.